What follows describes a single T cell receptor beta chain. Its antigen remains unidentified. This record belongs to a study of cytomegalovirus exposure and HLA in healthy donors. Germline V gene sequence: CDR1 LGHNT, CDR2 FRNRAP. The germline V and J ends were trimmed by 2 bases and 4 bases, with 17 bases remaining between them. This CDR3 has 16 residues. 60 Vbeta and 13 Jbeta primers were used in PCR. Methods used by the authors: About 9.9 million shared chains were among some 80 million unique TCR beta chains counted in a later analysis. Libraries were prepared by immunoSEQ multiplex PCR; TCRdb keeps only in-frame clonotypes and omits some of them. Clone size and V and J calls were adopted from that table, with D and trimming inferred from the DNA. The sample consists of some 130,000 clones, roughly 82% of them appearing once. The study's findings and limits: High sensitivity and specificity were reportedly achieved when the classifier diagnosed cytomegalovirus status. Later analysis identified several of the most significant clusters that appeared linked to common viral pathogens.

V and J are TRBV12-5 and TRBJ1-1; D remains unclear. The origin of this receptor is a male donor in good health and CMV-seropositive. Sequenced material: PBMCs. The CDR3 coding sequence is TGTGCTAGTGGTTTGTTCAGCGCTTGGAGGATCACTGAAGCTTTCTTT. It is translated as CASGLFSAWRITEAFF.